A single sample is the source of the 6 T cell receptor beta chains below, sequenced in a study of vaccination and CD4 T cells after COVID-19 (dated by TCRdb to between 2021 and 2024). Library preparation was by PCR. The sequencing machine was an Illumina iSeq 100. TCR sequencing of DNA from cultured CD4+ T cells used the Oncomine TCR Beta short-read assay at the Johns Hopkins FTIC core. TCRdb reprocessed the public reads (quality trimming at Q25 with fastp, clone calling with MiXCR) and kept in-frame beta chains. Each entry merges the rows of one CDR3 protein and shows their most common DNA and genes. The table for this sample lists 11,000 to 15,000 distinct CDR3 sequences; approximately 33% of them were counted only once. The ten most abundant clones make up roughly a tenth of the sample. The label giving this sample's treatment or condition can be read as: roughly 10-day PBMC culture with coronavirus spike peptide pools or control peptides (ViraFEST assay).

Which antigens these TCRs recognize remains unknown. The material sequenced was CD4+ T cells from blood, cultured in vitro, taken after SARS-CoV-2 vaccination. The receptors were sampled from a human donor who had recovered from COVID-19.

The rearrangement links TRBV7-9 to TRBJ1-1, with 9 bases that match TRBD1. This CDR3 is built from 18 residues. CDR1 is SEHNR, CDR2 FQNEAQ, per germline (reference sequence). J gave up 1 base and V 5 bases, and 14 bases lay outside the gene matches. This CDR3 is CASSPGRVRQGGNTEAFF. The CDR3 nucleotides read TGTGCCAGCAGCCCCGGCCGGGTGAGACAGGGGGGGAACACTGAAGCTTTCTTT.

This clonotype was detected a few times. The chain is built from TRBV11-2 and TRBJ1-1, with D tentatively TRBD1 (6 bases). From germline, CDR1 is SGHAT and CDR2 FQNNGV. V was cut by 1 base and J by 1 base, with 22 bases left in between. The CDR3 is 19 residues long. The CDR3 coding sequence is TGTGCCAGCAGCTTAGTTAGAACAGGGTGGGGGATGTCGAACACTGAAGCTTTCTTT. Translating it yields CASSLVRTGWGMSNTEAFF.

J is TRBJ2-6 and V is TRBV6-4; maybe TRBD1 (6 bases). Trimming cost V 3 bases and J 3 bases, with 9 bases left between them. Germline V gene data show CDR1 as MRHNA and CDR2 as SNTAGT. The CDR3 has 15 residues. This CDR3 is CASSEQGFGANVLTF. The CDR3 region has the DNA TGTGCCAGCAGTGAACAGGGCTTTGGGGCCAACGTCCTGACTTTC.

This chain links TRBV6-2 or TRBV6-3 with TRBJ1-2; no definite D call. The CDR3 runs 13 residues. V was clipped by 6 bases and J by 5 bases, with 13 bases between them. CDR1 and CDR2 (germline): MNHEY, SVGEGT. This chain's CDR3 is CASSRDLGYGYTF. The CDR3 bases are TGTGCCAGCAGCAGAGACTTAGGGTATGGCTACACCTTC.

This clonotype was seen more than once but under ten times. The chain combines TRBV28 with TRBJ2-7, with D possibly matching TRBD2 (6 bases). The V gene's germline CDR1 is MDHEN and CDR2 SYDVKM. Trimming stripped 3 bases from V and 6 bases from J, with 21 bases between. CDR3 length: 16 residues. This chain's CDR3 is CASSFAPGLHRFEQYF. The CDR3 DNA reads as TGTGCCAGCAGTTTTGCTCCGGGACTCCACCGTTTCGAGCAGTACTTC.

V usage is TRBV28 and J usage is TRBJ2-7; possible D gene TRBD1, 5 bases. V was shortened by 2 bases and J by 2 bases, with 25 bases between the two germline ends. The CDR3 is 19 residues long. Germline V CDR1 and CDR2: MDHEN, SYDVKM. The CDR3 DNA reads as TGTGCCAGCAGTTTACGTTTCGGCGATCTTGGGGCAATGACCTACGAGCAGTACTTC. Encoded protein: CASSLRFGDLGAMTYEQYF.